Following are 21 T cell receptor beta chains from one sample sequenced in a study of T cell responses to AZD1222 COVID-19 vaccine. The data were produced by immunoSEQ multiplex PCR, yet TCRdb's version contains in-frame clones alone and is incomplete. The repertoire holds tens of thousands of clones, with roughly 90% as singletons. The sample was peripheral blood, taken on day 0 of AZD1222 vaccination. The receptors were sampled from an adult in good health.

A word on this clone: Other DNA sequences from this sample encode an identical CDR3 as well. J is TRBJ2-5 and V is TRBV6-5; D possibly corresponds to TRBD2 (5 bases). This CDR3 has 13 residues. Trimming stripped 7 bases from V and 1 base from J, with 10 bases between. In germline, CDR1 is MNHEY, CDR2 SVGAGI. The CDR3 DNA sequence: TGTGCCAGCACCTCGGGGTTCCAAGAGACCCAGTACTTC. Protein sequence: CASTSGFQETQYF.

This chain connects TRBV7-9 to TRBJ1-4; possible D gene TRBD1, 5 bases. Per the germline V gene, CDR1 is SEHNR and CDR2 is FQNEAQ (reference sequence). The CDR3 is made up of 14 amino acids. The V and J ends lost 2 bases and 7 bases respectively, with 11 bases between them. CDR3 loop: CASSLRGGGEKLFF. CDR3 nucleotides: TGTGCCAGCAGCTTAAGGGGCGGGGGTGAAAAACTGTTTTTT.

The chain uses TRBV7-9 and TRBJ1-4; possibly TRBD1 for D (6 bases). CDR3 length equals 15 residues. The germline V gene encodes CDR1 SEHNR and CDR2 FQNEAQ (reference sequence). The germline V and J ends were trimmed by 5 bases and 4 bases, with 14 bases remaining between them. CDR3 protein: CASSPQDSNNEKLFF. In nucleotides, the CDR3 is TGTGCCAGCAGCCCCCAGGACAGCAATAATGAAAAACTGTTTTTT.

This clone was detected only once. The CDR3 region is CASSVGQRRETQYF. DNA for the CDR3: TGCGCCAGCAGCGTAGGACAGAGACGAGAGACCCAGTACTTC. The chain combines TRBV5-1 with TRBJ2-5; possible D gene TRBD1, 6 bases. This CDR3 region has 14 residues. Per germline, CDR1 SGHRS and CDR2 YFSETQ. Trimming shortened V by 4 bases and J by 4 bases, and 14 bases separated the two germline ends.

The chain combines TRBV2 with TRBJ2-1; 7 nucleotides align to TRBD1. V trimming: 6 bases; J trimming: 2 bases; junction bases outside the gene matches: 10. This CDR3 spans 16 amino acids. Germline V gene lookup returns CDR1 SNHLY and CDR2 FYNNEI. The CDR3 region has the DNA TGTGCCAGCAGGGGGACACAGGGGATACCCTACAATGAGCAGTTCTTC. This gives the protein CASRGTQGIPYNEQFF.

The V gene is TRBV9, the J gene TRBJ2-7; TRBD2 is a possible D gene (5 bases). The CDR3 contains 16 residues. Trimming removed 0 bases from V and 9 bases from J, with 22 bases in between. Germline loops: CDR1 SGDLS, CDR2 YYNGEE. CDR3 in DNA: TGTGCCAGCAGCGTAGCCCCGCAGGTGAGGGTCGAGGCGCAGTACTTC. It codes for CASSVAPQVRVEAQYF.

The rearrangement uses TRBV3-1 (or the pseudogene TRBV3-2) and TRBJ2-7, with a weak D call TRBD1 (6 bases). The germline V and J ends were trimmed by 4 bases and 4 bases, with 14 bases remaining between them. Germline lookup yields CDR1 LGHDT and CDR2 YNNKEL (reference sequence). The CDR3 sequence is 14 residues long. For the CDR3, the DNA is TGTGCCAGCAGCCCCACTGGGACAAGGTACGAGCAGTACTTC. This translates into CASSPTGTRYEQYF.

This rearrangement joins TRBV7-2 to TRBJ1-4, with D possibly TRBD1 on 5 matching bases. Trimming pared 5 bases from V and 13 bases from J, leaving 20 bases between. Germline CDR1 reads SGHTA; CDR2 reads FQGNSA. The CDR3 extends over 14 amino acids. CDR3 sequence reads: CASSTSRVGTVLFF. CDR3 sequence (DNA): TGTGCCAGCAGCACCTCCCGCGTAGGGACGGTACTGTTTTTT.

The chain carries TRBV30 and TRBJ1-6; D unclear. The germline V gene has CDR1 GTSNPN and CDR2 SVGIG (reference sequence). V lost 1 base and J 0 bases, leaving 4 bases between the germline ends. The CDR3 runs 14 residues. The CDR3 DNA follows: TGTGCCTGGAGTGACAGCTCCTATAATTCACCCCTCCACTTT. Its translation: CAWSDSSYNSPLHF.

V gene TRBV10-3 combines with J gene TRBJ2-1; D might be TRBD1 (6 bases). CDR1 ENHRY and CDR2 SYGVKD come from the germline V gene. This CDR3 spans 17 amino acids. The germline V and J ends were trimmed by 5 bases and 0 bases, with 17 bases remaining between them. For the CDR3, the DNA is TGTGCCATCAGTCGTATGTCTACAGGGAACTCCTACAATGAGCAGTTCTTC. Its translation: CAISRMSTGNSYNEQFF.

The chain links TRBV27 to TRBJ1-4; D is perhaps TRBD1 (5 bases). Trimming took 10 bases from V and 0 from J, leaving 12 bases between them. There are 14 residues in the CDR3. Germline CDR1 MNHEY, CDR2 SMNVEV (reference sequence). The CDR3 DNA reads TGTGCCACAAAGGGGTTTGCAACTAATGAAAAACTGTTTTTT. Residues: CATKGFATNEKLFF. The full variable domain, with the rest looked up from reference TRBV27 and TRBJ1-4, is EAQVTQNPRYLITVTGKKLTVTCSQNMNHEYMSWYRQDPGLGLRQIYYSMNVEVTDKGDVPEGYKVSRKEKRNFPLILESPSPNQTSLYFCATKGFATNEKLFFGSGTQLSVL.

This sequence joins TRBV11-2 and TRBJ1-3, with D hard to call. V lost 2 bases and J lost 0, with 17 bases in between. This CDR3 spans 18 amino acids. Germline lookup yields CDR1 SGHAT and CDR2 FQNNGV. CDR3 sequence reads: CASSLRVSKSSSGNTIYF. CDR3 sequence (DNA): TGTGCCAGCAGCTTAAGGGTTTCTAAGAGCAGCTCTGGAAACACCATATATTTT.

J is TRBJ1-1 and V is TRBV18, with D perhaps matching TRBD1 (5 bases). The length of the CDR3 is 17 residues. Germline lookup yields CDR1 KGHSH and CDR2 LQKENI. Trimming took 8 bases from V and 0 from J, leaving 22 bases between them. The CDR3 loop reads CASAPQGAKKLNTEAFF. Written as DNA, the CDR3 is TGTGCCAGCGCGCCCCAAGGGGCGAAAAAGTTGAACACTGAAGCTTTCTTT.

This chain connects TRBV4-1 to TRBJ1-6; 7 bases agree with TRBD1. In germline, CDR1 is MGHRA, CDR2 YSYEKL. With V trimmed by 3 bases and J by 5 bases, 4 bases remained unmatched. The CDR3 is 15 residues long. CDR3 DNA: TGCGCCAGCAGCCAGGAGGGGGCAGATAATTCACCCCTCCACTTT. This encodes CASSQEGADNSPLHF.

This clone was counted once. The CDR3 is CASSPATREAFF. In DNA, the CDR3 is TGTGCCAGCAGTCCGGCGACAAGAGAAGCTTTCTTT. The chain links TRBV12-3 or TRBV12-4 to TRBJ1-1; D remains ambiguous. The CDR3 runs to 12 residues. The ends were cut back, 5 bases at V and 8 bases at J, with 12 bases in the middle.

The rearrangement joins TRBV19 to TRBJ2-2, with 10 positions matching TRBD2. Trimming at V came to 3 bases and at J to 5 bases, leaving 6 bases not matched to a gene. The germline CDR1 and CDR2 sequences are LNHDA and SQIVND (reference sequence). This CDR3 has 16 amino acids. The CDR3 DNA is TGTGCCAGTAGTATGGCCACACTAGCGGGAACCGGGGAGCTGTTTTTT. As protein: CASSMATLAGTGELFF.

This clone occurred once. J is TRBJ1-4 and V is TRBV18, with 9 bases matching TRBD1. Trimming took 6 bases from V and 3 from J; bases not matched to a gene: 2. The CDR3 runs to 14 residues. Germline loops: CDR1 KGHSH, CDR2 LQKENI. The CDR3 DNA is TGTGCCAGCTCCTGGACAGGGGCTAATGAAAAACTGTTTTTT. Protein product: CASSWTGANEKLFF.

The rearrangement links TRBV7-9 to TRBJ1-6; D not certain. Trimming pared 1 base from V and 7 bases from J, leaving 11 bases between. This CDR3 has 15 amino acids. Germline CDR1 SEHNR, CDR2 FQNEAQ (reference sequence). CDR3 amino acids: CASSLGLFRNSPLHF. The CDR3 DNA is TGTGCCAGCAGCTTAGGACTTTTTAGGAATTCACCCCTCCACTTT.

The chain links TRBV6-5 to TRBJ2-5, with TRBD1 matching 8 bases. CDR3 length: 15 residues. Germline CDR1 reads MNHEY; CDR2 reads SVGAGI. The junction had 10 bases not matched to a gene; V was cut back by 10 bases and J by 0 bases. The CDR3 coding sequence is TGTGCCACCGAGGGAGACAGGGGTTACCAAGAGACCCAGTACTTC. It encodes CATEGDRGYQETQYF.

In nucleotides, the CDR3 is TGTGCCATCAGTGAGTCACAGGAAGGGAACACTGAAGCTTTCTTT. This codes for CAISESQEGNTEAFF. The J gene is TRBJ1-1, the V gene TRBV10-3, with TRBD1 as a possible D gene (5 bases). Germline-derived CDR1 and CDR2 are ENHRY and SYGVKD. The CDR3 totals 15 residues. Trimming left V 0 bases short and J 1 base short, with 9 bases between.

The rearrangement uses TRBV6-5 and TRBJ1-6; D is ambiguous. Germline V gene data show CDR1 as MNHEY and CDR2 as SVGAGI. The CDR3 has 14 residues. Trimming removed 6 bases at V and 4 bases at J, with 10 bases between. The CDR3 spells CASSAGPYNSPLHF. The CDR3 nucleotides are TGTGCCAGCAGCGCCGGGCCTTATAATTCACCCCTCCACTTT.